This TCR beta chain was profiled in a study of sequential checkpoint blockade in melanoma. This CDR3 is 15 amino acids long. V shed 1 base, J shed 4 bases, and the junction held 2 bases outside the gene matches. Germline-derived CDR1 and CDR2 are LGHNA and YSLEER. Sequenced by immunoSEQ multiplex PCR; TCRdb stores in-frame clones only, minus some. Here the sample spans approximately 18,000 clones, about 80% being singletons. Treatment meaning: randomized to nivolumab then ipilimumab (arm A) or the reverse (arm B). Only one count was recorded for this clone. V is TRBV4-3 and J is TRBJ2-1; 9 positions agree with TRBD2. The sequence derives from a human donor with melanoma. Material: CD8+ T cells sorted from blood (inferred from file names), obtained from a patient given nivolumab and ipilimumab in sequence. DNA of the CDR3: TGCGCCAGCAGCCAAGGACTAGCGGCGTACAATGAGCAGTTCTTC. It is translated as CASSQGLAAYNEQFF.